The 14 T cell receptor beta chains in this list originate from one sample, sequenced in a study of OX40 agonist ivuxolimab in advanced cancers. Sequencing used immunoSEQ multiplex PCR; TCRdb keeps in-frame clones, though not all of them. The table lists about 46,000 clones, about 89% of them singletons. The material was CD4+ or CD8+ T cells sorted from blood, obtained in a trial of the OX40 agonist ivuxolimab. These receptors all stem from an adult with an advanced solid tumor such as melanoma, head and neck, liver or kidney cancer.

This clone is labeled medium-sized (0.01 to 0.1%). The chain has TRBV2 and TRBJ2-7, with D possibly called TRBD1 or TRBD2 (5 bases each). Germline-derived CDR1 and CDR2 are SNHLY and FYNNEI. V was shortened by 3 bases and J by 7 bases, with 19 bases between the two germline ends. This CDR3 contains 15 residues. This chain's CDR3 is CASSDSLGAGREQYF. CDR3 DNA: TGTGCCAGCAGTGACTCACTCGGGGCTGGCCGGGAGCAGTACTTC.

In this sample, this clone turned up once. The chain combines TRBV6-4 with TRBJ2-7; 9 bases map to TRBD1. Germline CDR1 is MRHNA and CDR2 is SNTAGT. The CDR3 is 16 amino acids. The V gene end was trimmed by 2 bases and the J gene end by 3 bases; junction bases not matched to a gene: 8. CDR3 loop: CASSDPRRDRVYEQYF. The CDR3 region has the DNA TGTGCCAGCAGTGACCCGCGCCGGGACAGGGTCTACGAGCAGTACTTC.

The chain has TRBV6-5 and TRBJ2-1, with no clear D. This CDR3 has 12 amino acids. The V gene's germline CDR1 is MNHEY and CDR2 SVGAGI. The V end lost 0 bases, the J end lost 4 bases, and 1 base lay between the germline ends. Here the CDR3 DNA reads TGTGCCAGCAGTTACTCGTACAATGAGCAGTTCTTC. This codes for CASSYSYNEQFF.

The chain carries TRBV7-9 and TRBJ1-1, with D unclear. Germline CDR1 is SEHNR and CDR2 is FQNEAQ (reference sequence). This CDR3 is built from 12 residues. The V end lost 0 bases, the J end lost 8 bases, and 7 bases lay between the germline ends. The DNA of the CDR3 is TGTGCCAGCAGCTTAGCGGTGGGAGAAGCTTTCTTT. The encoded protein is CASSLAVGEAFF.

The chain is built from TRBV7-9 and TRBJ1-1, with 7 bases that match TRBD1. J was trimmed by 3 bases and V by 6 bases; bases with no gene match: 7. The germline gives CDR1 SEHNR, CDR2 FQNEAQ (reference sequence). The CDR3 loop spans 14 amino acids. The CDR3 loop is CASRAQGRYTEAFF. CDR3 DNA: TGTGCCAGCAGGGCACAGGGGAGGTACACTGAAGCTTTCTTT.

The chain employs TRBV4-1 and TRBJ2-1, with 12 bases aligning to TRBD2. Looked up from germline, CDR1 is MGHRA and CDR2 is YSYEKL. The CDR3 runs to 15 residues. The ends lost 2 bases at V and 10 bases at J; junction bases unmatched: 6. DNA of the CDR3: TGCGCCAGCAGCCAACTAGCGGGAGGGGGGGTGGAGCAGTTCTTC. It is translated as CASSQLAGGGVEQFF.

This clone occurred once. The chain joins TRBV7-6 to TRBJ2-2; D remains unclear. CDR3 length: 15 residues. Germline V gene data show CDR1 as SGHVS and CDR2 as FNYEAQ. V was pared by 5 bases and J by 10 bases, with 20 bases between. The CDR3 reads CASSPEWASAQELFF. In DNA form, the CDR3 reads TGTGCCAGCAGCCCCGAATGGGCCTCCGCCCAGGAGCTGTTTTTT.

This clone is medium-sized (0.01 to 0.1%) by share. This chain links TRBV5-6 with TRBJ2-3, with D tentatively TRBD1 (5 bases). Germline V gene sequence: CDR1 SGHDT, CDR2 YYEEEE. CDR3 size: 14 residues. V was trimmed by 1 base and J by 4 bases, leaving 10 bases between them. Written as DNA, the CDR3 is TGTGCCAGCAGCTTGTGGACAACTCCAGATACGCAGTATTTT. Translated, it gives CASSLWTTPDTQYF. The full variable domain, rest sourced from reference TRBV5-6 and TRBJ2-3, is DAGVTQSPTHLIKTRGQQVTLRCSPKSGHDTVSWYQQALGQGPQFIFQYYEEEERQRGNFPDRFSGHQFPNYSSELNVNALLLGDSALYLCASSLWTTPDTQYFGPGTRLTVL.

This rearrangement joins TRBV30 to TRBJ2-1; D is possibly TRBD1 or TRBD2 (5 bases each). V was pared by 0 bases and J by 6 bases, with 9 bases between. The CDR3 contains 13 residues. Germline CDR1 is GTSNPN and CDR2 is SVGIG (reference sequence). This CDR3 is CAWSVLGTNEQFF. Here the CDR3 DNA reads TGTGCCTGGAGTGTGTTAGGGACCAATGAGCAGTTCTTC.

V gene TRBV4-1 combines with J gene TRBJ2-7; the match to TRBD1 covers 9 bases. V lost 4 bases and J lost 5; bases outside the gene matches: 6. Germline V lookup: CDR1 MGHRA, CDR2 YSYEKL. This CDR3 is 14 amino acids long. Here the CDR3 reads CASSPPGQGHEQYF. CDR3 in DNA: TGCGCCAGCAGCCCCCCGGGACAGGGCCACGAGCAGTACTTC.

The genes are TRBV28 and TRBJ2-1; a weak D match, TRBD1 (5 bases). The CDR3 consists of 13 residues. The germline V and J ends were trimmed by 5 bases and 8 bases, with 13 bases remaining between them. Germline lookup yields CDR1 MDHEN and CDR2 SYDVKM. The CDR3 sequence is CASSAQGNDEQFF. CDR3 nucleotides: TGTGCCAGCAGTGCCCAGGGTAACGATGAGCAGTTCTTC.

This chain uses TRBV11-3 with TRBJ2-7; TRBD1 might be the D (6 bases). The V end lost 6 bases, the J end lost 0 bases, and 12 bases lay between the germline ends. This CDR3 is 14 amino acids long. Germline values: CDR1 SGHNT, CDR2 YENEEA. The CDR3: CASRNEDSSYEQYF. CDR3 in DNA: TGTGCCAGCAGAAACGAGGACAGCTCCTACGAGCAGTACTTC.

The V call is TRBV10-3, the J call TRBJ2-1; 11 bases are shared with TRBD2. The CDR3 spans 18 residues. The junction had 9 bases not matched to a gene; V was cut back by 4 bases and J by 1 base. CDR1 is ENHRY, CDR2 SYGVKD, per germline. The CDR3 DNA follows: TGTGCCATCAGTGGAGATAGCGGGGGGGCTGAATCCTACAATGAGCAGTTCTTC. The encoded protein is CAISGDSGGAESYNEQFF.

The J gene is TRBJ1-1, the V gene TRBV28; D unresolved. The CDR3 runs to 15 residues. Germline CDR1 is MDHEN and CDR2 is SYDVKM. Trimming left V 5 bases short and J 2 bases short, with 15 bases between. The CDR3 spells CASSALDIANTEAFF. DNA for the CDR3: TGTGCCAGCAGTGCCCTTGACATTGCAAACACTGAAGCTTTCTTT.